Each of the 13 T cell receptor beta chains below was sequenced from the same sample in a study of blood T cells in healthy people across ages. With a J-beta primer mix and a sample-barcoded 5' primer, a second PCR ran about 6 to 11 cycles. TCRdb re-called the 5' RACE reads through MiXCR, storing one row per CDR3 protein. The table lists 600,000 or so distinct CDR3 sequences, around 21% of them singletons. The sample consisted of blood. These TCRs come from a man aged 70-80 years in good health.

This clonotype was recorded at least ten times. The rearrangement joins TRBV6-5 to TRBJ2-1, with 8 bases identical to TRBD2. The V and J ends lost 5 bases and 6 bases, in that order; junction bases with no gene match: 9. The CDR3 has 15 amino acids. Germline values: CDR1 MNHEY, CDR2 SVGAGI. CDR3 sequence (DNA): TGTGCCAGCAGTGGGACGGGACTAGGACGCAATGAGCAGTTCTTC. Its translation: CASSGTGLGRNEQFF.

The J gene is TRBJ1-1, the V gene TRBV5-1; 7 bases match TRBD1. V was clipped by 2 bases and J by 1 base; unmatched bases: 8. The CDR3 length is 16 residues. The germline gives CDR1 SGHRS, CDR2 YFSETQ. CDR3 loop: CASSLRTGAQNTEAFF. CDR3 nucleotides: TGCGCCAGCAGCTTAAGAACAGGGGCCCAGAACACTGAAGCTTTCTTT.

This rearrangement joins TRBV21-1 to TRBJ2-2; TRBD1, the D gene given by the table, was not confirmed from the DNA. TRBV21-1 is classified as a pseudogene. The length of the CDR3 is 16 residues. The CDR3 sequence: CASSKALVRGSGELFF. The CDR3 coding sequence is TGTGCCAGCAGCAAAGCGCTTGTCAGGGGGTCCGGGGAGCTGTTTTTT.

This CDR3 is CASSLVARNEQFF. DNA for the CDR3: TGTGCCAGCAGTTTAGTAGCTAGGAATGAGCAGTTCTTC. This chain uses TRBV12-3 or TRBV12-4 with TRBJ2-1; D gene ambiguous. Trimming left V 1 base short and J 7 bases short, with 8 bases between. The CDR3 covers 13 residues.

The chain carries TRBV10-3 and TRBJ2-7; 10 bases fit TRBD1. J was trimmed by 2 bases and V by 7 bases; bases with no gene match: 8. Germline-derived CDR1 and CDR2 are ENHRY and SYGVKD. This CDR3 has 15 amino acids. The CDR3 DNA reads TGTGCCATCACCAGACAGGGGGCTGGTCCCTACGAGCAGTACTTC. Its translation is CAITRQGAGPYEQYF.

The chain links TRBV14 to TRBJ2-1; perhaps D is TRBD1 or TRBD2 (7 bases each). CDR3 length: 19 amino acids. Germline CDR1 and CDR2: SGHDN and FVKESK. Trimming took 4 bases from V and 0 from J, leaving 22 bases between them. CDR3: CASSLVRSARGGSYNEQFF. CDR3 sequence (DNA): TGTGCCAGCAGCCTCGTTAGGTCGGCCAGGGGGGGCTCCTACAATGAGCAGTTCTTC. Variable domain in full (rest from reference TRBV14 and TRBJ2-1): EAGVTQFPSHSVIEKGQTVTLRCDPISGHDNLYWYRRVMGKEIKFLLHFVKESKQDESGMPNNRFLAERTGGTYSTLKVQPAELEDSGVYFCASSLVRSARGGSYNEQFFGPGTRLTVL.

CDR3 nucleotide sequence: TGCAGTGCTAAAGCTGTCCCCGGCAATGAGCAGTTCTTC. It encodes CSAKAVPGNEQFF. The chain has TRBV20-1 and TRBJ2-1; D unresolved. The V gene lost 4 bases and the J gene lost 6 bases, with 13 bases spanning the gap. Looked up from germline, CDR1 is DFQATT and CDR2 is SNEGSKA (reference sequence). This CDR3 comprises 13 residues.

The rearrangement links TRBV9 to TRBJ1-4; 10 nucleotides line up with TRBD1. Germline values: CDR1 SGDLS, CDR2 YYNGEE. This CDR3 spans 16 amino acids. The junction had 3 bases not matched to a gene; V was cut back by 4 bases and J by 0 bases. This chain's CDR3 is CASSSGQGTTNEKLFF. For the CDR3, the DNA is TGTGCCAGCAGCTCGGGACAGGGGACAACTAATGAAAAACTGTTTTTT. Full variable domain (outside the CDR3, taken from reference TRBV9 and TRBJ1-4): DSGVTQTPKHLITATGQRVTLRCSPRSGDLSVYWYQQSLDQGLQFLIQYYNGEERAKGNILERFSAQQFPDLHSELNLSSLELGDSALYFCASSSGQGTTNEKLFFGSGTQLSVL.

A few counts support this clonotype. The CDR3 nucleotides read TGTGCCAGCAGCTTATTAGGTAACGCCGGTTCCAACAATGAGCAGTTCTTC. It codes for CASSLLGNAGSNNEQFF. The chain employs TRBV7-6 and TRBJ2-1; D call uncertain. Germline V CDR1 and CDR2: SGHVS, FNYEAQ. The CDR3 extends over 17 amino acids. With 2 bases removed from V and 5 bases from J, the gap between germline ends came to 19 bases.

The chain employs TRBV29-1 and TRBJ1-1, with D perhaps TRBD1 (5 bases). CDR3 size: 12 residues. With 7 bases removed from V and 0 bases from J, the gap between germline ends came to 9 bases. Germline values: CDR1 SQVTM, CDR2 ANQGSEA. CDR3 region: CSGRGVNTEAFF. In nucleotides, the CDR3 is TGCAGCGGCCGGGGGGTGAACACTGAAGCTTTCTTT.

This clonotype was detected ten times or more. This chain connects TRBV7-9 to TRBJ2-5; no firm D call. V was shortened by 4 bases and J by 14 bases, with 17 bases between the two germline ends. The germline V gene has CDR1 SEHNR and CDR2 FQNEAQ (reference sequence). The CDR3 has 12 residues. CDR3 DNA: TGTGCCAGCAGCTCCCCGACCCCGATTAGATACTTC. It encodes CASSSPTPIRYF.

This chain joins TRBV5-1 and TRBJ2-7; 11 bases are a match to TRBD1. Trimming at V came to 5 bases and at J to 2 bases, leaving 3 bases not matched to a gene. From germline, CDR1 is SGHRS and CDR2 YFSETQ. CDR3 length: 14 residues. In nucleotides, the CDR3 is TGCGCCAGCAGGGGACAGGGGGGAACCTACGAGCAGTACTTC. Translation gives CASRGQGGTYEQYF.

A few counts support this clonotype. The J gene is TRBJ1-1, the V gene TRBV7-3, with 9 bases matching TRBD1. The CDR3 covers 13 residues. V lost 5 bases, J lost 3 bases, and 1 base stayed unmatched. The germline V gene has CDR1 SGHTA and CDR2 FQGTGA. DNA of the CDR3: TGTGCCAGCAGCGGGGACAGGGACACTGAAGCTTTCTTT. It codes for CASSGDRDTEAFF.